The rows below give T cell receptor beta chains drawn from one sample of a study of blood T cell repertoires in COVID-19. Method: immunoSEQ multiplex PCR; TCRdb's copy keeps in-frame clones and lacks some. The profile shows about 250,000 clones, about 91% of them singletons. Material: peripheral blood. These receptors were taken from a woman aged 40-49 years who had recovered from COVID-19. Both conserved end residues are trimmed from each CDR3.

v_call,j_call,cdr3_aa
TRBV5-1,TRBJ2-5,ASSPGLAVGETQY
TRBV28,TRBJ1-2,ASSLDGRGYT
TRBV2,TRBJ1-4,ASSVSNNEKLF
TRBV6-5,TRBJ2-7,ATDRGSYEQY
TRBV5-1,TRBJ2-7,ASSLAPGGSSYEQY
TRBV7-9,TRBJ2-3,ASSLRGHRVGTDTQY
TRBV2,TRBJ2-1,ASSGTAGEQF
TRBV4-1,TRBJ2-5,ASSQEVRREETQY
TRBV7-9,TRBJ2-3,ASSLWGGASTDTQY
TRBV9,TRBJ2-3,ASSKAGGPIDTQY
TRBV28,TRBJ2-3,ASSLGAMRDTQY
TRBV7-2,TRBJ2-5,ASSNYNQETQY
TRBV7-2,TRBJ2-5,ASSLGGTAGARETQY
TRBV7-2,TRBJ1-1,ASSPMWQGNTEAF
TRBV25-1,TRBJ2-2,ASSRHRGTGELF
TRBV4-2,TRBJ1-4,ASSQALQGAKKLF
TRBV10-3,TRBJ2-5,AISEAHGTGDLWETQY
TRBV7-9,TRBJ2-3,ASSPPHRTSGRPDTQY
TRBV27,TRBJ1-3,ASMYQGAGGNTIY
TRBV4-1,TRBJ2-1,ASSQGLGRHNEQF
TRBV29-1,TRBJ2-5,SARTGSWETQY
TRBV21-1,TRBJ2-3,ASRRPRGDLGTDTQY
TRBV30,TRBJ2-7,AWSSPGGIGYEQY
TRBV15,TRBJ1-5,ATSRDREYQPQH
TRBV13,TRBJ2-7,ASSLRTGGSYEQY
TRBV5-1,TRBJ1-6,ASSLDPGGGNSPLH
TRBV14,TRBJ1-5,ASSQGRTASQPQH
TRBV11-1,TRBJ1-1,ASSLPDTNTEAF
TRBV2,TRBJ1-1,ASNHQNTEAF
TRBV6-5,TRBJ1-3,ASRTNSGNTIY
TRBV19,TRBJ2-7,ASSATGGALPYEQY
TRBV19,TRBJ2-3,ASSISGSADTQY
TRBV24-1,TRBJ2-5,ATRDRGEETQY
TRBV5-1,TRBJ1-2,ASSLVGAAYGYT
TRBV3-1/TRBV3-2,TRBJ2-5,ASSLESGLAGEETQY
TRBV18,TRBJ2-1,ASSPRRAGRYNEQF
TRBV21-1,TRBJ2-1,ASSAGLNGF
TRBV30,TRBJ1-1,AWSWTGGLEAF
TRBV9,TRBJ2-1,ASSVDSNEQF
TRBV2,TRBJ1-4,ASTPWGGEKLF
TRBV7-2,TRBJ1-5,ASSLDSRNQPQH
TRBV6-5,TRBJ1-4,ASSLGTPESEKLF
TRBV5-1,TRBJ1-1,ASSVQGAGNTEAF
TRBV12-3/TRBV12-4,TRBJ2-5,ASSLVRVETQY
TRBV7-2,TRBJ2-3,ASSLLAGGPLDTQY
TRBV15,TRBJ1-2,ATSRENVGDAHGYT
TRBV10-3,TRBJ1-1,AIRPGTLGTEAF
TRBV6-5,TRBJ2-5,ASSRGTLETQY
TRBV6-5,TRBJ1-2,ASSFTGGHGYT
TRBV6-6,TRBJ2-7,ASSHGTGWEQY
TRBV14,TRBJ2-2,ASSLRATGELF